A selection of T cell receptor beta chains follows, all from one sample in a study of control samples from healthy donors and cancer patients. Some clones are missing from TCRdb's copy, which holds only in-frame ones; the method was immunoSEQ multiplex PCR. The repertoire includes some 160,000 clones, around 90% of them detected once, and about 4.9% sits in the top ten. Sequenced: blood. Receptors were obtained from a man aged 25 to 45 in good health. Both conserved end residues are part of each CDR3. Not all rows give a size; the values are once, few, many and, for expanded clones, a class.

CDR3aa,v_gene,abundance,j_gene
CASSSTAASSYEQYF,TRBV18,.,TRBJ2-7
CASSQGEGASYEQYF,TRBV4-1,.,TRBJ2-7
CATSGGGRGTDTQYF,TRBV24-1,many,TRBJ2-3
CASSYQRQGAREQYF,TRBV6-2/TRBV6-3,few,TRBJ2-7
CASSQDPASQETQYF,TRBV4-3,once,TRBJ2-5
CASSLGRESSYEQYF,TRBV27,once,TRBJ2-7
CASSPPRLPSSGANVLTF,TRBV27,.,TRBJ2-6
CASSYSDNEQFF,TRBV4-2,.,TRBJ2-1
CASSSWTGLADTQYF,TRBV11-3,.,TRBJ2-3
CATSDTGYGQETQYF,TRBV24-1,.,TRBJ2-5
CASSVGGPGANVLTF,TRBV9,.,TRBJ2-6
CASSSSGLNQPQHF,TRBV27,once,TRBJ1-5
CASSPGGTGELFF,TRBV11-2,.,TRBJ2-2
CAIRAGPGELFF,TRBV10-3,.,TRBJ2-2
CASSTPIGAGEGEQFF,TRBV7-6,.,TRBJ2-1
CASSLAVDKLNTEAFF,TRBV4-3,.,TRBJ1-1
CASSSGTGNQPQHF,TRBV5-6,.,TRBJ1-5
CASSYGGSAVNQPQHF,TRBV6-2/TRBV6-3,.,TRBJ1-5
CASSPGWSSGNTIYF,TRBV11-2,.,TRBJ1-3
CASSIQTGDQETQYF,TRBV7-6,.,TRBJ2-5
CASSLDSGYGYTF,TRBV7-3,.,TRBJ1-2
CASSDSGPVSNQPQHF,TRBV6-4,.,TRBJ1-5
CASSPRLAGGLDTQYF,TRBV13,.,TRBJ2-3
CASSLNFNSPLHF,TRBV5-1,.,TRBJ1-6
CATTSGSTEAFF,TRBV9,.,TRBJ1-1
CASSLIGFDDEQFF,TRBV7-3,.,TRBJ2-1
CASSSVTGAGRTQYF,TRBV7-2,.,TRBJ2-3
CASSADRGNTEAFF,TRBV7-8,.,TRBJ1-1
CASSSGRGYSYNEQFF,TRBV6-2/TRBV6-3,.,TRBJ2-1
CASRERTGGAYEQYF,TRBV2,.,TRBJ2-7
CASSLGVSGYNEQFF,TRBV7-8,.,TRBJ2-1
CASRVPGYGYTF,TRBV27,.,TRBJ1-2